This TCR beta chain was obtained from a study of blood T cell repertoires in COVID-19. Germline-derived CDR1 and CDR2 are KGHDR and SFDVKD. After removal of 4 bases from V and 3 bases from J, the junction contained 7 bases not matched to a gene. The length of the CDR3 is 15 residues. In the original processing: From reference gene primer amplification, estimates of nucleated cell counts were derived. Assay used: immunoSEQ multiplex PCR; TCRdb lists only in-frame clones, some missing. V and J calls and clone size are copied from that table; D and trimming were computed from the DNA. The table records around 72,000 clones, roughly four fifths of them present only once. In this sample, this clone turned up once.

Input material: peripheral blood. This chain uses TRBV24-1 with TRBJ1-1, with 7 nucleotides matching TRBD1. The receptor comes from a woman in her seventies with acute or convalescent COVID-19. The CDR3 region has the DNA TGTGCCACCAGTGACCCCGCGACAGGGCACACTGAAGCTTTCTTT. Translating it yields CATSDPATGHTEAFF.